Reported below is one T cell receptor (beta chain). The target antigen is unknown. The record originates from a study of T cell responses to AZD1222 COVID-19 vaccine. TCRdb's copy holds only in-frame clones and misses some; the assay was immunoSEQ multiplex PCR. The table shows around 100,000 clones, with 85% to 90% occurring only once. The germline gives CDR1 SGHRS, CDR2 YFSETQ. With 0 bases removed from V and 5 bases from J, the gap between germline ends came to 6 bases. The CDR3 totals 13 residues. Study outcomes and limitations: Every sample of the repertoires postdated the peak T cell response.

This TCR was sampled from an adult in good health. The sequences come from peripheral blood, collected on day 0 of AZD1222 vaccination. V gene TRBV5-1 combines with J gene TRBJ1-5, with TRBD1 as a possible D gene (5 bases). CDR3 in DNA: TGCGCCAGCAGCTTGGGAGGGGATCAGCCCCAGCATTTT. This translates into CASSLGGDQPQHF.